This T cell receptor beta chain stems from a study of cytomegalovirus exposure and HLA in healthy donors. Study-wide findings and caveats: Cytomegalovirus-associated TCR beta chains were listed, numbering under 200.

Of note for this clone: Its antigen is as yet unknown.

CDR3 size: 13 residues. Trimming pared 6 bases from V and 3 bases from J, leaving 9 bases between. Germline loops: CDR1 LGHNT, CDR2 FRNRAP. In the PCR, 60 Vbeta and 13 Jbeta primers were used. Sequencing used immunoSEQ multiplex PCR; TCRdb keeps in-frame clones, though not all of them. The sample carries approximately 200,000 clones, around 82% recorded once. The TCR comes from a boy younger than 18 in good health and CMV-seronegative. The sequencing input was PBMCs. V usage is TRBV12-5 and J usage is TRBJ2-1, with D unclear. The CDR3 loop is CASGLFSYNEQFF. In DNA form, the CDR3 reads TGTGCTAGTGGCCTTTTTAGCTACAATGAGCAGTTCTTC.